These 18 T cell receptor beta chains were all obtained from the same sample, sequenced in a study of T cells in Graves' hyperthyroidism and ophthalmopathy. Amplified regions were TCR beta CDR3 sequences from RNA transcripts. Researchers ran a first-round RT-PCR on the TCR CDR3 using the HTBI primer set. MiXCR, applied by TCRdb to the multiplex PCR reads, yields one record per CDR3 protein. The repertoire holds about 420,000 distinct CDR3 sequences, with less than 20% as singletons. The sequenced sample consisted of blood. These receptors originate from a woman younger than 35 with Graves' hyperthyroidism.

The chain recombines TRBV28 with TRBJ2-1; TRBD1 matches 8 bases. V lost 7 bases and J lost 0; bases outside the gene matches: 11. The CDR3 has 17 residues. Germline V lookup: CDR1 MDHEN, CDR2 SYDVKM. CDR3 sequence reads: CASTSGGNPSSYNEQFF. The DNA of the CDR3 is TGTGCCAGCACTTCAGGGGGCAATCCGAGCTCCTACAATGAGCAGTTCTTC.

This clonotype was observed at least ten times. This rearrangement joins TRBV28 to TRBJ2-1; weak D call: TRBD1 (6 bases). The CDR3 covers 14 residues. Germline CDR1 reads MDHEN; CDR2 reads SYDVKM. Trimming took off 5 bases at V and 6 bases at J, with 14 bases between the two ends. CDR3 sequence (DNA): TGTGCCAGCAGTCCTAACAACAGGGCCAATGAGCAGTTCTTC. Its protein product is CASSPNNRANEQFF.

This clonotype has a count of ten or more. The rearrangement joins TRBV7-2 to TRBJ2-5; D ambiguous. In germline, CDR1 is SGHTA, CDR2 FQGNSA. CDR3 length: 14 residues. With 3 bases removed from V and 2 bases from J, the gap between germline ends came to 10 bases. CDR3: CASSLYGPQETQYF. CDR3 DNA: TGTGCCAGCAGCTTGTACGGACCTCAAGAGACCCAGTACTTC.

In this sample, this clonotype turned up many times. The rearrangement joins TRBV27 to TRBJ2-3; possibly TRBD2 for D (6 bases). This CDR3 comprises 14 residues. V lost 5 bases and J 6 bases, leaving 15 bases between the germline ends. Germline loops: CDR1 MNHEY, CDR2 SMNVEV (reference sequence). This CDR3 reads CASSPQGGWDTQYF. For the CDR3, the DNA is TGTGCCAGCAGTCCCCAGGGAGGATGGGATACGCAGTATTTT.

J is TRBJ2-6 and V is TRBV9; D is possibly TRBD2 (6 bases). The CDR3 runs 15 residues. Germline CDR1 reads SGDLS; CDR2 reads YYNGEE. Trimming removed 6 bases at V and 4 bases at J, with 14 bases between. CDR3 nucleotide sequence: TGTGCCAGCACGAACAGAGGAGGGGGGGCCAACGTCCTGACTTTC. The encoded protein is CASTNRGGGANVLTF.

At least ten counts were recorded for this clonotype. The rearrangement uses TRBV27 and TRBJ1-6; the D is unclear. The CDR3 is 15 amino acids. Germline loops: CDR1 MNHEY, CDR2 SMNVEV (reference sequence). V lost 5 bases and J lost 2, with 10 bases in between. The CDR3 nucleotides are TGTGCCAGCAGTCCCTCCGGGGCCTATAATTCACCCCTCCACTTT. Translated: CASSPSGAYNSPLHF.

This clonotype has at least ten counts. This chain connects TRBV7-9 to TRBJ2-3; 14 bases are shared with TRBD2. CDR3 length equals 19 residues. Germline values: CDR1 SEHNR, CDR2 FQNEAQ (reference sequence). The V gene end was trimmed by 7 bases and the J gene end by 1 base; junction bases not matched to a gene: 13. CDR3 sequence (DNA): TGTGCCAGCAATTTACCCGGGACTAGCGGGAGAGTTCGCACAGATACGCAGTATTTT. It translates to CASNLPGTSGRVRTDTQYF.

This clonotype occurred many times. This chain links TRBV5-1 with TRBJ2-7, with D perhaps given as TRBD1 or TRBD2 (5 bases each). CDR1 is SGHRS, CDR2 YFSETQ, per germline. Trimming shortened V by 4 bases and J by 0 bases, and 11 bases separated the two germline ends. There are 14 residues in the CDR3. This CDR3 is CASSVRDGSYEQYF. CDR3 in DNA: TGCGCCAGCAGCGTCCGGGACGGCTCCTACGAGCAGTACTTC.

This clonotype was counted many times. The genes are TRBV6-6 and TRBJ1-1; D ambiguous. This CDR3 spans 13 amino acids. Germline V gives CDR1 MNHNY, CDR2 SVGAGI (reference sequence). Trimming cost V 0 bases and J 3 bases, with 5 bases left between them. Here the CDR3 reads CASSYSLDTEAFF. The DNA of the CDR3 is TGTGCCAGCAGTTACTCTCTGGACACTGAAGCTTTCTTT.

J is TRBJ2-3 and V is TRBV5-4, with a tentative D call TRBD2 (7 bases). The CDR3 length is 16 residues. V lost 1 base and J 4 bases, leaving 16 bases between the germline ends. CDR1 SGHNT and CDR2 YYREEE come from the germline V gene (reference sequence). As DNA, the CDR3 is TGTGCCAGCAGCTTGCAGATTATCGGGGGGCCAGATACGCAGTATTTT. Translated: CASSLQIIGGPDTQYF.

This clonotype was observed a few times. The CDR3: CASSLRGAPPDGYTF. CDR3 nucleotides: TGCGCCAGCAGCTTGAGGGGGGCCCCCCCGGATGGCTACACCTTC. This chain links TRBV5-1 with TRBJ1-2, with D tentatively TRBD1 (6 bases). The CDR3 runs to 15 residues. Trimming cost V 1 base and J 6 bases, with 16 bases left between them. Germline loops: CDR1 SGHRS, CDR2 YFSETQ.

This clonotype was detected a few times. The chain recombines TRBV4-1 with TRBJ1-3, with no clear D. The germline V gene has CDR1 MGHRA and CDR2 YSYEKL. V lost 4 bases and J lost 2, with 12 bases in between. The CDR3 spans 15 residues. DNA for the CDR3: TGCGCCAGCAGCCTTACAGAGGGCGCTGGAAACACCATATATTTT. This translates into CASSLTEGAGNTIYF.

The chain uses TRBV14 and TRBJ2-6; 7 bases fit TRBD1. The CDR3 is made up of 19 amino acids. Trimming removed 0 bases from V and 1 base from J; junction bases left unmatched: 9. CDR1 and CDR2 from the germline V gene are SGHDN and FVKESK. CDR3 in DNA: TGTGCCAGCAGCCAAGATGGGGACAGCTCCCTTTCTGGGGCCAACGTCCTGACTTTC. Protein sequence: CASSQDGDSSLSGANVLTF.

There are many counts of this clonotype. In DNA, the CDR3 is TGTGCCAGCACCCCGCGGCCAGGGGGCTCTGGCTACACCTTC. Protein sequence: CASTPRPGGSGYTF. The V call is TRBV12-3 or TRBV12-4, the J call TRBJ1-2; TRBD1 matches 8 bases. The CDR3 runs 14 residues. The ends lost 7 bases at V and 7 bases at J; junction bases unmatched: 11.

This clonotype has a count of ten or more. The V call is TRBV9, the J call TRBJ2-7; D gene ambiguous. The germline gives CDR1 SGDLS, CDR2 YYNGEE. Trimming cost V 0 bases and J 3 bases, with 10 bases left between them. The CDR3 spans 14 residues. CDR3 sequence: CASSVDPASYEQYF. In nucleotides, the CDR3 is TGTGCCAGCAGCGTAGACCCAGCCAGCTACGAGCAGTACTTC.

The sample holds many counts of this clonotype. This rearrangement joins TRBV10-3 to TRBJ1-5, with no clear D. CDR1 ENHRY and CDR2 SYGVKD come from the germline V gene. Between the trimmed V and J ends, which lost 5 bases and 3 bases, there was a span of 14 bases. This CDR3 is 15 amino acids long. The CDR3 DNA is TGTGCCATCAGTCCCGTGGGTGGCCCCAATCAGCCCCAGCATTTT. Amino acids: CAISPVGGPNQPQHF.

The chain recombines TRBV6-6 with TRBJ2-7; 9 positions match TRBD1. Per germline, CDR1 MNHNY and CDR2 SVGAGI (reference sequence). CDR3 length equals 15 residues. Germline trimming cut 2 bases from V and 5 bases from J; bases unmatched to any gene: 7. The CDR3 DNA sequence: TGTGCCAGCAGTTACGGGGACAGGGATTTTGACGAGCAGTACTTC. This sequence encodes CASSYGDRDFDEQYF.

This clonotype was seen repeatedly, ten times or more. The J gene is TRBJ2-7, the V gene TRBV5-1, with unresolved D. V was trimmed by 3 bases and J by 0 bases, leaving 13 bases between them. The CDR3 has 15 residues. Germline V gene data show CDR1 as SGHRS and CDR2 as YFSETQ. The CDR3 sequence: CASSSSRPSSYEQYF. The CDR3 nucleotides are TGCGCCAGCAGCTCTTCGAGACCTAGCTCCTACGAGCAGTACTTC.